These 31 T cell receptor beta chains were sequenced from one sample in a study of T cell responses to AZD1222 COVID-19 vaccine. The data were produced by immunoSEQ multiplex PCR, yet TCRdb's version contains in-frame clones alone and is incomplete. The table records about 160,000 clones, approximately 90% of them present only once. The sequencing here drew on peripheral blood, taken on day 0 of AZD1222 vaccination. Receptor source: an adult in good health.

This sequence joins TRBV5-1 and TRBJ2-1; D possibly uses TRBD1 or TRBD2 (6 bases each). Trimming took 2 bases from V and 8 from J, leaving 8 bases between them. Germline-derived CDR1 and CDR2 are SGHRS and YFSETQ. The CDR3 is made up of 12 amino acids. The CDR3: CASSLRGDEQFF. DNA of the CDR3: TGCGCCAGCAGCTTAAGGGGGGATGAGCAGTTCTTC.

The chain recombines TRBV3-1 (or the pseudogene TRBV3-2) with TRBJ1-5, with D possibly matching TRBD1 (6 bases). The CDR3 contains 15 residues. The germline V gene encodes CDR1 LGHDT and CDR2 YNNKEL (reference sequence). V was clipped by 0 bases and J by 7 bases, with 13 bases between them. The CDR3 here is CASSQDLGGGQPQHF. CDR3 sequence (DNA): TGTGCCAGCAGCCAAGATTTGGGGGGCGGCCAGCCCCAGCATTTT.

The CDR3 loop is CASSDGLRPTDGNTIYF. The DNA of the CDR3 is TGTGCCAGCAGTGATGGACTTAGACCGACAGACGGAAACACCATATATTTT. V and J are TRBV9 and TRBJ1-3; D perhaps matches TRBD1 (5 bases). Trimming pared 5 bases from V and 4 bases from J, leaving 22 bases between. The CDR3 totals 17 residues. CDR1 and CDR2 (germline): SGDLS, YYNGEE.

The rearrangement links TRBV28 to TRBJ1-2; D call uncertain. Germline V gene sequence: CDR1 MDHEN, CDR2 SYDVKM. The CDR3 has 12 residues. V was cut by 5 bases and J by 2 bases, with 6 bases left in between. The CDR3 loop is CASSPKNYGYTF. The CDR3 DNA reads as TGTGCCAGCAGTCCCAAGAACTATGGCTACACCTTC.

The genes are TRBV27 and TRBJ1-5; D gene unclear. The CDR3 consists of 14 residues. Deletions cut 3 bases from V and 4 bases from J, with 10 bases between. CDR1 and CDR2 (germline): MNHEY, SMNVEV (reference sequence). CDR3 protein: CASSFGMRNQPQHF. In nucleotides, the CDR3 is TGTGCCAGCAGTTTCGGGATGAGGAATCAGCCCCAGCATTTT.

This rearrangement joins TRBV9 to TRBJ2-7, with D maybe TRBD2 (6 bases). Germline V gives CDR1 SGDLS, CDR2 YYNGEE. This CDR3 region has 14 residues. V shed 4 bases and J shed 4 bases, with 15 bases lying between them. CDR3 in DNA: TGTGCCAGCAGCCCGCGGGGCCAACTGTACGAGCAGTACTTC. As protein: CASSPRGQLYEQYF.

The chain employs TRBV27 and TRBJ2-6; D not resolved. Trimming shortened V by 7 bases and J by 0 bases, and 4 bases separated the two germline ends. The germline gives CDR1 MNHEY, CDR2 SMNVEV (reference sequence). There are 13 residues in the CDR3. The CDR3 here is CASTSSGANVLTF. CDR3 DNA: TGTGCCAGCACTAGCTCTGGGGCCAACGTCCTGACTTTC.

The J gene is TRBJ2-1, the V gene TRBV19; 11 nucleotides align to TRBD2. Germline V CDR1 and CDR2: LNHDA, SQIVND (reference sequence). The CDR3 contains 14 residues. The trim removed 5 bases at V and 9 bases at J, leaving 6 bases unmatched. The CDR3 bases are TGTGCCAGTAGTGAAACTAGCGGGGGCACTGAGCAGTTCTTC. Translation gives CASSETSGGTEQFF. Using reference TRBV19 and TRBJ2-1 for the parts outside the CDR3, the full variable domain is DGGITQSPKYLFRKEGQNVTLSCEQNLNHDAMYWYRQDPGQGLRLIYYSQIVNDFQKGDIAEGYSVSREKKESFPLTVTSAQKNPTAFYLCASSETSGGTEQFFGPGTRLTVL.

This chain connects TRBV19 to TRBJ1-1; tentatively, D is TRBD1 (5 bases). Trimming took off 1 base at V and 4 bases at J, with 10 bases between the two ends. The germline V gene encodes CDR1 LNHDA and CDR2 SQIVND (reference sequence). CDR3 length equals 14 residues. The CDR3 DNA sequence: TGTGCCAGTAGTATAGCAAGGCAGGGCACTGAAGCTTTCTTT. It is translated as CASSIARQGTEAFF.

CDR3 amino acids: CASSLGQVEAFF. In DNA form, the CDR3 reads TGTGCCAGCAGTTTAGGGCAGGTTGAAGCTTTCTTT. The chain is built from TRBV12-3 or TRBV12-4 and TRBJ1-1; no firm D call. The CDR3 is 12 amino acids. Deletions cut 1 base from V and 7 bases from J, with 7 bases between.

This chain joins TRBV4-1 and TRBJ2-7; tentative D call: TRBD2 (5 bases). V gave up 4 bases and J gave up 0 bases, with 13 bases separating them. CDR1 and CDR2 from the germline V gene are MGHRA and YSYEKL. The length of the CDR3 is 15 residues. The CDR3 reads CASSPQAAVSYEQYF. The CDR3 DNA sequence: TGCGCCAGCAGCCCCCAGGCAGCGGTCTCCTACGAGCAGTACTTC.

This chain links TRBV7-9 with TRBJ1-2; 9 bases map to TRBD1. Trimming removed 1 base from V and 10 bases from J; junction bases left unmatched: 4. Germline CDR1 and CDR2: SEHNR and FQNEAQ (reference sequence). The CDR3 runs 13 residues. The CDR3 loop is CASSLVGQGPYTF. CDR3 DNA sequence: TGTGCCAGCAGCTTAGTGGGACAGGGACCCTACACCTTC.

The J gene is TRBJ1-1, the V gene TRBV13, with 9 bases lining up with TRBD1. The junction had 9 bases not matched to a gene; V was cut back by 5 bases and J by 5 bases. The CDR3 loop spans 15 amino acids. From germline, CDR1 is PRHDT and CDR2 FYEKMQ (reference sequence). The CDR3 nucleotides read TGTGCCAGCAGCCCATCCGGGACAGGGCAAACTGAAGCTTTCTTT. Translation gives CASSPSGTGQTEAFF.

The CDR3 region is CASSQDRIEEQFF. In DNA, the CDR3 is TGCGCCAGCAGCCAAGATCGTATCGAGGAGCAGTTCTTC. This chain connects TRBV4-3 to TRBJ2-1; D is undetermined. Trimming pared 0 bases from V and 10 bases from J, leaving 10 bases between. Germline CDR1 reads LGHNA; CDR2 reads YSLEER. The CDR3 has 13 residues.

A single count supports this clone. As DNA, the CDR3 is TGTGCCACCAATCTAGCGGGAGGGAGCTCCTACAATGAGCAGTTCTTC. This translates into CATNLAGGSSYNEQFF. V usage is TRBV15 and J usage is TRBJ2-1; 12 positions match TRBD2. J lost 0 bases, V lost 7 bases, and 4 bases had no gene match. This CDR3 spans 16 amino acids. Germline V gene data show CDR1 as LNHNV and CDR2 as YYDKDF (reference sequence).

V gene TRBV5-6 combines with J gene TRBJ1-2; 7 nucleotides agree with TRBD1. Trimming cost V 5 bases and J 7 bases; bases outside gene matches: 8. This CDR3 region has 13 residues. Germline CDR1 SGHDT, CDR2 YYEEEE. The CDR3 loop is CASRPTGNLGYTF. The DNA of the CDR3 is TGTGCCAGCAGACCGACAGGGAATCTTGGCTACACCTTC.

The chain has TRBV18 and TRBJ1-1; weak D call: TRBD1 (5 bases). Trimming shortened V by 4 bases and J by 7 bases, and 22 bases separated the two germline ends. The length of the CDR3 is 16 residues. CDR1 KGHSH and CDR2 LQKENI come from the germline V gene. CDR3 in DNA: TGTGCCAGCTCACTCGTACCGGGAGAACTGGGGGGTGAAGCTTTCTTT. The encoded protein is CASSLVPGELGGEAFF.

V is TRBV6-2 or TRBV6-3 and J is TRBJ1-2; D remains ambiguous. The CDR3 has 15 residues. Germline V gene lookup returns CDR1 MNHEY and CDR2 SVGEGT. V was trimmed by 2 bases and J by 3 bases, leaving 13 bases between them. The CDR3 loop is CASSYRTGGYYGYTF. CDR3 DNA: TGTGCCAGCAGTTACCGAACCGGCGGATACTATGGCTACACCTTC.

This rearrangement joins TRBV5-1 to TRBJ1-3; 8 bases fit TRBD1. Germline CDR1 reads SGHRS; CDR2 reads YFSETQ. CDR3 size: 17 residues. The junction had 5 bases not matched to a gene; V was cut back by 0 bases and J by 0 bases. This CDR3 reads CASSLEGTGFSGNTIYF. CDR3 sequence (DNA): TGCGCCAGCAGCTTGGAAGGGACAGGCTTCTCTGGAAACACCATATATTTT.

This rearrangement joins TRBV27 to TRBJ2-1, with a tentative D call TRBD1 (6 bases). The CDR3 consists of 14 residues. The germline V and J ends were trimmed by 3 bases and 2 bases, with 8 bases remaining between them. CDR1 and CDR2 (germline): MNHEY, SMNVEV (reference sequence). The CDR3 spells CASSFGQTYNEQFF. Written as DNA, the CDR3 is TGTGCCAGCAGTTTCGGACAGACCTACAATGAGCAGTTCTTC.

The gene calls are TRBV11-2 and TRBJ2-5; D remains unclear. The CDR3 covers 16 residues. The germline V gene encodes CDR1 SGHAT and CDR2 FQNNGV. V was pared by 1 base and J by 2 bases, with 14 bases between. The CDR3 loop is CASSLGPPGLQETQYF. The CDR3 region has the DNA TGTGCCAGCAGCTTAGGGCCACCGGGCCTACAAGAGACCCAGTACTTC. Based on the CDR3 plus reference TRBV11-2 and TRBJ2-5, the full variable domain is EAGVAQSPRYKIIEKRQSVAFWCNPISGHATLYWYQQILGQGPKLLIQFQNNGVVDDSQLPKDRFSAERLKGVDSTLKIQPAKLEDSAVYLCASSLGPPGLQETQYFGPGTRLLVL.

The chain recombines TRBV6-2 or TRBV6-3 with TRBJ2-1; D gene ambiguous. The CDR3 extends over 18 amino acids. The germline CDR1 and CDR2 sequences are MNHEY and SVGEGT. The V end lost 3 bases, the J end lost 0 bases, and 18 bases lay between the germline ends. The CDR3 loop reads CASSYLLELGRSYNEQFF. In nucleotides, the CDR3 is TGTGCCAGCAGTTATCTATTGGAACTCGGGCGCTCCTACAATGAGCAGTTCTTC.

This chain links TRBV5-6 with TRBJ1-2; D is ambiguous. The CDR3 sequence is 13 residues long. CDR1 is SGHDT, CDR2 YYEEEE, per germline. The germline V and J ends were trimmed by 2 bases and 4 bases, with 9 bases remaining between them. CDR3 in DNA: TGTGCCAGCAGCTTAGCCGGAGTCTATGGCTACACCTTC. The encoded protein is CASSLAGVYGYTF.

The gene calls are TRBV28 and TRBJ2-7; 9 bases match TRBD1. V dropped 7 bases and J dropped 3; count of bases not matched to a gene: 10. Germline V CDR1 and CDR2: MDHEN, SYDVKM. CDR3 length equals 15 residues. CDR3 nucleotides: TGTGCCAGCAACACAGATTGGGACAGGGACTACGAGCAGTACTTC. Translated: CASNTDWDRDYEQYF.

The rearrangement joins TRBV19 to TRBJ2-7, with 11 bases identical to TRBD1. The CDR3 totals 14 residues. CDR1 LNHDA and CDR2 SQIVND come from the germline V gene (reference sequence). Trimming cost V 5 bases and J 5 bases; bases outside gene matches: 5. DNA for the CDR3: TGTGCCAGTAGTCCCCGGACAGGGGGCCACGAGCAGTACTTC. Translating gives CASSPRTGGHEQYF.

The chain recombines TRBV14 with TRBJ2-1; TRBD2 matches 10 bases. The CDR3 runs 18 residues. The trim removed 4 bases at V and 4 bases at J, leaving 13 bases unmatched. Germline CDR1 reads SGHDN; CDR2 reads FVKESK. CDR3 loop: CASSRRSLAGVSYNEQFF. DNA for the CDR3: TGTGCCAGCAGCCGTCGTTCTCTAGCGGGAGTTAGTTACAATGAGCAGTTCTTC.

The CDR3 DNA reads as TGTGCCAGCAGCCAAGCGGACAGGGCCCTCACACCCCTCCACTTT. Its translation is CASSQADRALTPLHF. This chain uses TRBV14 with TRBJ1-6; TRBD1 matches at 8 bases. Per germline, CDR1 SGHDN and CDR2 FVKESK. The CDR3 covers 15 residues. The junction had 7 bases not matched to a gene; V was cut back by 1 base and J by 11 bases. Looking up the rest from reference TRBV14 and TRBJ1-6 gives the full variable domain: EAGVTQFPSHSVIEKGQTVTLRCDPISGHDNLYWYRRVMGKEIKFLLHFVKESKQDESGMPNNRFLAERTGGTYSTLKVQPAELEDSGVYFCASSQADRALTPLHFGNGTRLTVT.

The chain uses TRBV6-5 and TRBJ1-2, with TRBD1 as a possible D gene (5 bases). Germline V gene lookup returns CDR1 MNHEY and CDR2 SVGAGI. CDR3 size: 13 residues. V was shortened by 6 bases and J by 0 bases, with 8 bases between the two germline ends. CDR3 region: CASRPGSNYGYTF. DNA of the CDR3: TGTGCCAGCAGGCCAGGGTCTAACTATGGCTACACCTTC.

The rearrangement links TRBV7-2 to TRBJ1-2, with no clear D. The V end lost 5 bases, the J end lost 1 base, and 8 bases lay between the germline ends. Germline CDR1 SGHTA, CDR2 FQGNSA. The CDR3 is 13 amino acids. CDR3 bases: TGTGCCAGCAGCCTAGAGATTAACTATGGCTACACCTTC. As protein: CASSLEINYGYTF.

The rearrangement joins TRBV10-3 to TRBJ2-7, with a tentative D call TRBD1 (6 bases). In germline, CDR1 is ENHRY, CDR2 SYGVKD. CDR3 length equals 12 residues. V gave up 8 bases and J gave up 7 bases, with 15 bases separating them. Here the CDR3 DNA reads TGTGCCATCGGAATGGGGGCAGGGGAGCAGTACTTC. It yields the protein CAIGMGAGEQYF.

This clone was counted a single time. The chain is built from TRBV9 and TRBJ1-6; D gene unclear. CDR3 size: 13 residues. The V gene's germline CDR1 is SGDLS and CDR2 YYNGEE. Trimming took 0 bases from V and 5 from J, leaving 3 bases between them. CDR3 residues: CASSVADNSPLHF. DNA of the CDR3: TGTGCCAGCAGCGTAGCGGATAATTCACCCCTCCACTTT. Full variable domain (outside the CDR3, taken from reference TRBV9 and TRBJ1-6): DSGVTQTPKHLITATGQRVTLRCSPRSGDLSVYWYQQSLDQGLQFLIQYYNGEERAKGNILERFSAQQFPDLHSELNLSSLELGDSALYFCASSVADNSPLHFGNGTRLTVT.